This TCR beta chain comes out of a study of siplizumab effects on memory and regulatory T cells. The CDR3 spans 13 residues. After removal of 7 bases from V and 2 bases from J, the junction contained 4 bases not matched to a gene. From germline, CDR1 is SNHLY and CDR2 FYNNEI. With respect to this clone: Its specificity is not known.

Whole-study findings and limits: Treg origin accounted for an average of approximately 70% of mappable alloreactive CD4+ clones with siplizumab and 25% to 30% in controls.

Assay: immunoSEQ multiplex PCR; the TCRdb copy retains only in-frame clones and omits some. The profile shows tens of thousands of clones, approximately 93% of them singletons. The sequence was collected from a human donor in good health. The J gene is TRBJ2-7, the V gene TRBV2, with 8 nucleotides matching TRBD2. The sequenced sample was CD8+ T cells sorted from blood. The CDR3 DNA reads TGTGCCAGCAACATAGCGGGGCCCTACGAGCAGTACTTC. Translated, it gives CASNIAGPYEQYF.